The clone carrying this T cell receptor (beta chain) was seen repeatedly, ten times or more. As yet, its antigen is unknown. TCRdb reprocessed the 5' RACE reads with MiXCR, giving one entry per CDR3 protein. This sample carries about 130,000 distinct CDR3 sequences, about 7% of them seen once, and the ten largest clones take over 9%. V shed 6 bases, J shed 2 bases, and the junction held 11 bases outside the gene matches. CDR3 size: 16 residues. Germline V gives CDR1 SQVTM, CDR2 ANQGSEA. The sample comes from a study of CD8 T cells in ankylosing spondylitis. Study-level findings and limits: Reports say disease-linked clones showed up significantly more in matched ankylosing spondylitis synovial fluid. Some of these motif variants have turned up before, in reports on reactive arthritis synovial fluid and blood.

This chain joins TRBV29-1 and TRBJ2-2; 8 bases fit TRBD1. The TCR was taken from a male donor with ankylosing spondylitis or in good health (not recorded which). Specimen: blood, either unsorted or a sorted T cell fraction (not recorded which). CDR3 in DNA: TGCAGCGTCTCGGACAGGGAATCCCTCAACACCGGGGAGCTGTTTTTT. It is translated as CSVSDRESLNTGELFF.